This is a list of T cell receptor beta chains from one sample in a study of blood T cell repertoires in COVID-19. Repertoires were generated with immunoSEQ multiplex PCR, while TCRdb's copy carries only in-frame clones and drops some. The sample holds more than 200,000 clones; roughly 80% are singletons and the top ten take less than 5%. Material for sequencing was peripheral blood. These receptors came from a man aged 55 to 70 with acute or convalescent COVID-19. Both conserved end residues are part of each CDR3. The D gene is left open where the match is weak. Only some rows state a clone size, as once, few, many or a class for expanded clones.

D: .; V: TRBV5-1; J: TRBJ2-5; size: .; DNA: TGCGCCAGCAGCCCGCCGGGGGAGACCCAGTACTTC; CDR3: CASSPPGETQYF
D: TRBD1; V: TRBV6-6; J: TRBJ1-1; size: .; DNA: TGTGCCAGCAGTTCCGGGACAGGTAACACTGAAGCTTTCTTT; CDR3: CASSSGTGNTEAFF
D: TRBD2; V: TRBV9; J: TRBJ2-1; size: few; DNA: TGTGCCAGCAGCGTAGCTATGGGACTACCTTACAATGAGCAGTTCTTC; CDR3: CASSVAMGLPYNEQFF
D: .; V: TRBV7-2; J: TRBJ2-7; size: .; DNA: TGTGCCAGCAGCTTAAGCTACGTACGGGGAAACGAGCAGTACTTC; CDR3: CASSLSYVRGNEQYF
D: TRBD2; V: TRBV27; J: TRBJ2-7; size: .; DNA: TGTGCCAGCAGTCTTAGCGGGTCTTACGAGCAGTACTTC; CDR3: CASSLSGSYEQYF
D: .; V: TRBV9; J: TRBJ2-1; size: .; DNA: TGTGCCAGCAGCGTAGCCAGCGGGCCCTACAATGAGCAGTTCTTC; CDR3: CASSVASGPYNEQFF
D: TRBD1; V: TRBV30; J: TRBJ1-2; size: .; DNA: TGTGCCTGGAGGGGACAGAACTATGGCTACACCTTC; CDR3: CAWRGQNYGYTF
D: TRBD2; V: TRBV5-1; J: TRBJ2-2; size: .; DNA: TGCGCCAGCACAAGGACTAGCGGGACGAACACCGGGGAGCTGTTTTTT; CDR3: CASTRTSGTNTGELFF
D: .; V: TRBV23-1; J: TRBJ2-5; size: .; DNA: TGCGCCAGCAGTCAATCCTTCTCCCGAACTCACGCGAACCAAGAGACCCAGTACTTC; CDR3: CASSQSFSRTHANQETQYF
D: .; V: TRBV28; J: TRBJ1-5; size: .; DNA: TGTGCCAGCTTTAGCGGAGGGACCCTCTTAAATCAGCCCCAGCATTTT; CDR3: CASFSGGTLLNQPQHF
D: .; V: TRBV20-1; J: TRBJ2-7; size: .; DNA: TGCAGTGCTTCAACAGGGATGGGGCAGTACTTC; CDR3: CSASTGMGQYF
D: .; V: TRBV27; J: TRBJ1-1; size: .; DNA: TGTGCCAGCAGTCGCGGGAGGTCGGCTGAAGCTTTCTTT; CDR3: CASSRGRSAEAFF
D: .; V: TRBV15; J: TRBJ2-7; size: .; DNA: TGTGCCACCAGCAGAGGCTCCCTCGGCTCCTACGAGCAGTACTTC; CDR3: CATSRGSLGSYEQYF
D: .; V: TRBV3-1/TRBV3-2; J: TRBJ2-2; size: .; DNA: TGTGCCAGCAGCCAAGTCACGGGAGTGGACGGGGAGCTGTTTTTT; CDR3: CASSQVTGVDGELFF
D: TRBD1; V: TRBV5-1; J: TRBJ2-1; size: .; DNA: TGCGCCAGCAGCTTCGGGACAGGGGCCGATGAGCAGTTCTTC; CDR3: CASSFGTGADEQFF
D: TRBD2; V: TRBV18; J: TRBJ2-7; size: .; DNA: TGTGCCAGCTCACCGTCTAGCGGGATTGCAAACGAGCAGTACTTC; CDR3: CASSPSSGIANEQYF
D: TRBD1; V: TRBV6-6; J: TRBJ2-2; size: .; DNA: TGTGCCAGCAGTGGGACAGGGGACTATCCCGGGGAGCTGTTTTTT; CDR3: CASSGTGDYPGELFF
D: TRBD1; V: TRBV18; J: TRBJ2-7; size: .; DNA: TGTGCCAGCTCTCGCGACAGGGTGGGGGAGCAGTACTTC; CDR3: CASSRDRVGEQYF
D: .; V: TRBV7-3; J: TRBJ2-2; size: .; DNA: TGTGCCAGCAGCTTTCTTAACACCGGGGAGCTGTTTTTT; CDR3: CASSFLNTGELFF
D: TRBD2; V: TRBV5-4; J: TRBJ2-7; size: .; DNA: TGTGCCAGCAGCAGGCCGGGGCGGGAGGGCCTTTACGAGCAGTACTTC; CDR3: CASSRPGREGLYEQYF
D: .; V: TRBV10-1; J: TRBJ1-1; size: .; DNA: TGCGCCACCGTGCCCCTTACAGAAAACACTGAAGCTTTCTTT; CDR3: CATVPLTENTEAFF
D: .; V: TRBV19; J: TRBJ1-5; size: .; DNA: TGTGCCAGTAGTATAGGCACAGGGATGAGACAGCCCCAGCATTTT; CDR3: CASSIGTGMRQPQHF
D: .; V: TRBV19; J: TRBJ2-1; size: once; DNA: TGTGCCAGTAGTACCCGACTAGTATCTGAGCAGTTCTTC; CDR3: CASSTRLVSEQFF
D: TRBD2; V: TRBV5-1; J: TRBJ2-7; size: .; DNA: TGCGCCAGCAGCCCCCTAGCGGGAGGGCCCCACGAGCAGTACTTC; CDR3: CASSPLAGGPHEQYF
D: .; V: TRBV19; J: TRBJ1-4; size: .; DNA: TGTGCCAGTAGTCACCAGGGAGGGGATGAAAAACTGTTTTTT; CDR3: CASSHQGGDEKLFF
D: TRBD1; V: TRBV28; J: TRBJ2-7; size: .; DNA: TGTGCCAGCAGTTTCAGGGGGAGCGGCTACGAGCAGTACTTC; CDR3: CASSFRGSGYEQYF
D: .; V: TRBV5-6; J: TRBJ1-6; size: .; DNA: TGTGCCAGCAGCTTGGGACTAAATTCACCCCTCCACTTT; CDR3: CASSLGLNSPLHF
D: TRBD2; V: TRBV28; J: TRBJ2-5; size: .; DNA: TGTGCCAGCAGTTTATTGCGACTAGCGGGAGGGCAACTGGGTATGGAGACCCAGTACTTC; CDR3: CASSLLRLAGGQLGMETQYF
D: TRBD1; V: TRBV19; J: TRBJ1-2; size: .; DNA: TGTGCCAGTAGTACCGGGACAGGGGGCAGGGACTATGGCTACACCTTC; CDR3: CASSTGTGGRDYGYTF
D: .; V: TRBV29-1; J: TRBJ1-1; size: few; DNA: TGCAGCGTTGACGAGGTGATGAACACTGAAGCTTTCTTT; CDR3: CSVDEVMNTEAFF
D: .; V: TRBV6-2/TRBV6-3; J: TRBJ2-1; size: .; DNA: TGTGCCAGCAGTTTAGATAGCTACAATGAGCAGTTCTTC; CDR3: CASSLDSYNEQFF